The 29 T cell receptor beta chains below were found in one sample sequenced in a study of blood T cells in healthy people across ages. The authors ran a second PCR of 7 to 11 cycles using a sample-barcoded 5' primer and a J-beta primer mix. TCRdb called the 5' RACE reads again in MiXCR, with one record for every CDR3 protein. The repertoire holds 950,000 to 1,200,000 distinct CDR3 sequences, with less than 45% as singletons. Specimen: blood. The receptors come from a man aged 18 to 29 in good health.

This clonotype was seen a handful of times. V is TRBV20-1 and J is TRBJ2-1; 7 nucleotides match TRBD2. This CDR3 spans 13 amino acids. J was trimmed by 5 bases and V by 1 base; bases with no gene match: 2. Germline V CDR1 and CDR2: DFQATT, SNEGSKA (reference sequence). CDR3 DNA sequence: TGCAGTGCTAGAGTGGGGGGGAACAATGAGCAGTTCTTC. It is translated as CSARVGGNNEQFF.

The chain joins TRBV7-6 to TRBJ2-5; D is perhaps TRBD2 (5 bases). The CDR3 runs 15 residues. V was clipped by 1 base and J by 2 bases, with 11 bases between them. Germline values: CDR1 SGHVS, CDR2 FNYEAQ. CDR3 amino acids: CASSLVTTQQETQYF. CDR3 coding DNA: TGTGCCAGCAGCTTAGTGACTACACAACAAGAGACCCAGTACTTC.

This rearrangement joins TRBV7-2 to TRBJ2-1, with D maybe TRBD2 (5 bases). Germline assignment: CDR1 SGHTA and CDR2 FQGNSA. Trimming left V 0 bases short and J 5 bases short, with 8 bases between. The CDR3 contains 14 residues. CDR3 sequence: CASSLARRDNEQFF. The CDR3, as DNA: TGTGCCAGCAGCTTAGCGAGGCGGGACAATGAGCAGTTCTTC.

CDR3 coding DNA: TGTGCCAGCAGTGAAAGGAGGAACGAAAAACTGTTTTTT. It translates to CASSERRNEKLFF. J is TRBJ1-4 and V is TRBV2; D unclear. This CDR3 region has 13 residues. CDR1 and CDR2 from the germline V gene are SNHLY and FYNNEI. Trimming shortened V by 2 bases and J by 8 bases, and 9 bases separated the two germline ends.

This chain links TRBV5-1 with TRBJ2-1; D is possibly TRBD2 (5 bases). The V end was cut by 4 bases, the J end by 7 bases, with 12 bases between. Germline values: CDR1 SGHRS, CDR2 YFSETQ. The CDR3 totals 13 residues. CDR3 protein: CASSVRVQNEQFF. DNA of the CDR3: TGCGCCAGCAGCGTGAGGGTACAAAATGAGCAGTTCTTC.

The J gene is TRBJ1-1, the V gene TRBV20-1, with TRBD1 as a possible D gene (5 bases). The CDR3 contains 13 residues. Germline values: CDR1 DFQATT, CDR2 SNEGSKA (reference sequence). CDR3 loop: CSILAGPGTEAFF. DNA for the CDR3: TGCTCTATCCTTGCGGGGCCGGGGACTGAAGCTTTCTTT.

The chain has TRBV5-1 and TRBJ2-5, with 11 bases identical to TRBD2. The CDR3 has 15 amino acids. Unmatched junction bases numbered 9, after V lost 0 bases and J lost 11 bases. Germline V gene sequence: CDR1 SGHRS, CDR2 YFSETQ. CDR3 in DNA: TGCGCCAGCAGCTTGGGGCTAGCGGGGGGAAATTCGCAGTACTTC. Encoded protein: CASSLGLAGGNSQYF.

This sequence joins TRBV29-1 and TRBJ2-3, with 9 nucleotides matching TRBD1. The CDR3 loop spans 16 amino acids. The germline V gene encodes CDR1 SQVTM and CDR2 ANQGSEA. With 4 bases clipped from V and 0 bases from J, the junction kept 8 bases outside the gene matches. The chain's CDR3 is CSVGGDRAYSTDTQYF. The CDR3 nucleotides are TGCAGCGTTGGGGGGGACAGGGCCTACAGCACAGATACGCAGTATTTT.

The J gene is TRBJ2-3, the V gene TRBV27; TRBD2 matches 8 bases. The J segment lost 6 bases and the V segment lost 4 bases, leaving 12 bases of the junction unmatched. CDR1 and CDR2 (germline): MNHEY, SMNVEV (reference sequence). The CDR3 length is 16 residues. CDR3 in amino acids: CASSSSRGGTLDTQYF. The CDR3 coding sequence is TGTGCCAGCAGTTCCTCCCGGGGGGGAACCTTGGATACGCAGTATTTT.

This clonotype was counted between two and nine times. This chain links TRBV5-6 with TRBJ1-1; no clear D gene. The CDR3 is 15 residues long. The V end was cut by 7 bases, the J end by 4 bases, with 20 bases between. Germline CDR1 is SGHDT and CDR2 is YYEEEE. CDR3 nucleotide sequence: TGTGCCAGCGGAAACTGGGGAGGGATAAGCACTGAAGCTTTCTTT. This encodes CASGNWGGISTEAFF.

In its sample, this clonotype was seen many times. The chain has TRBV28 and TRBJ2-3; weak D call: TRBD2 (6 bases). The CDR3 covers 15 residues. Germline lookup yields CDR1 MDHEN and CDR2 SYDVKM. V gave up 6 bases and J gave up 9 bases, with 22 bases separating them. CDR3 region: CASSSHGTSYPTQYF. Here the CDR3 DNA reads TGTGCCAGCAGCTCCCACGGGACTTCCTACCCCACGCAGTATTTT.

The chain joins TRBV10-3 to TRBJ1-1, with D perhaps matching TRBD1 (6 bases). V was shortened by 2 bases and J by 1 base, with 23 bases between the two germline ends. CDR1 is ENHRY and CDR2 is SYGVKD in the germline V gene. The CDR3 runs to 19 residues. CDR3 sequence reads: CAISEGTNRDTYSNTEAFF. The CDR3 nucleotides read TGTGCCATCAGTGAGGGGACTAACCGGGACACATATTCGAACACTGAAGCTTTCTTT.

This clonotype was detected once. The V call is TRBV9, the J call TRBJ1-2; TRBD1 matches at 10 bases. Germline values: CDR1 SGDLS, CDR2 YYNGEE. After removal of 2 bases from V and 1 base from J, the junction contained 2 bases not matched to a gene. CDR3 size: 15 residues. The CDR3 reads CASSVRDRGNYGYTF. In DNA form, the CDR3 reads TGTGCCAGCAGCGTTAGGGACAGGGGTAACTATGGCTACACCTTC.

This CDR3 reads CASSQATGPSSPLHF. In nucleotides, the CDR3 is TGTGCCAGCAGCCAGGCGACAGGTCCTAGTTCACCCCTCCACTTT. The rearrangement links TRBV3-1 to TRBJ1-6; possible D gene TRBD1, 6 bases. The CDR3 runs to 15 residues. Germline CDR1 and CDR2: LGHDT and YNNKEL (reference sequence). Trimming removed 3 bases from V and 9 bases from J, with 15 bases in between.

This clonotype was detected a few times. The V call is TRBV5-1, the J call TRBJ2-5, with a weak D call TRBD2 (7 bases). TRBJ2-7 matches the DNA end more closely, so the J call is doubtful. CDR3 size: 15 residues. Germline V gives CDR1 SGHRS, CDR2 YFSETQ. As DNA, the CDR3 is TGCGCCAGCAGCTTGGATCTCGGGGGGCCCTACGAGCAGTACTTC. Amino acids: CASSLDLGGPYEQYF.

The chain combines TRBV4-1 with TRBJ2-3; 7 bases align to TRBD2. The germline CDR1 and CDR2 sequences are MGHRA and YSYEKL. CDR3 length: 19 amino acids. V dropped 0 bases and J dropped 2; count of bases not matched to a gene: 14. This CDR3 reads CASSQEGLAVGLFTDTQYF. CDR3 nucleotide sequence: TGCGCCAGCAGCCAAGAAGGGCTAGCGGTGGGGTTGTTCACAGATACGCAGTATTTT.

Points on this clonotype: A much larger clone differs from this one at a single base, so this may be a read error. The V and J genes are TRBV20-1 and TRBJ1-2; D ambiguous. The CDR3 is 13 residues long. Germline CDR1 is DFQATT and CDR2 is SNEGSKA (reference sequence). The CDR3 region has the DNA TGCGGTGCTGAGTTGGGAGGTTTCTATGGCTACACCTTC. Amino acids: CGAELGGFYGYTF.

Concerning this clonotype: At one of its ends the junction is not consistent with the germline gene, which may arise from a read error. V usage is TRBV27 and J usage is TRBJ2-4; a possible D gene is TRBD1 (5 bases). TRBJ2-7 matches the DNA end more closely, so the J call is doubtful. Germline lookup yields CDR1 MNHEY and CDR2 SMNVEV (reference sequence). CDR3 size: 17 residues. The CDR3 DNA reads as TGCGCCAGCAGTTTAGAGCCACCAGGGCCGAGAGTCCACGAGCAGTACTTC. It specifies CASSLEPPGPRVHEQYF.

The CDR3 spells CSAPNEQFF. In nucleotides, the CDR3 is TGCAGTGCACCCAATGAGCAGTTCTTC. The V gene is TRBV20-1, the J gene TRBJ2-1; D is uncertain. This CDR3 region has 9 residues. The ends were cut back, 6 bases at V and 6 bases at J, with 3 bases in the middle. From germline, CDR1 is DFQATT and CDR2 SNEGSKA (reference sequence).

This clonotype has a handful of counts. The chain combines TRBV6-5 with TRBJ2-7; 9 bases match TRBD1. The trim removed 2 bases at V and 7 bases at J, leaving 6 bases unmatched. The CDR3 has 14 amino acids. Looked up from germline, CDR1 is MNHEY and CDR2 is SVGAGI. CDR3: CASSYADRGREQYF. The CDR3 DNA is TGTGCCAGCAGTTACGCGGACAGGGGACGGGAGCAGTACTTC.

The chain carries TRBV28 and TRBJ1-5; maybe TRBD1 (5 bases). V was clipped by 3 bases and J by 1 base, with 10 bases between them. CDR3 length: 15 residues. CDR1 and CDR2 (germline): MDHEN, SYDVKM. DNA of the CDR3: TGTGCCAGCAGTTTTATGGGGCCAAGCAATCAGCCCCAGCATTTT. As protein: CASSFMGPSNQPQHF.

This chain uses TRBV6-6 with TRBJ1-5; D is perhaps TRBD1 (5 bases). The CDR3 is 15 residues long. CDR1 and CDR2 from the germline V gene are MNHNY and SVGAGI (reference sequence). The V and J ends lost 4 bases and 4 bases respectively, with 14 bases between them. The CDR3 bases are TGTGCCAGCAGTTCAAGGGGTGTTAGAAATCAGCCCCAGCATTTT. Translated, it gives CASSSRGVRNQPQHF.

The chain carries TRBV6-1 and TRBJ1-2; D is uncertain. The CDR3 contains 17 residues. The V and J ends lost 2 bases and 4 bases respectively, with 20 bases between them. CDR1 is MNHNS, CDR2 SASEGT, per germline. The CDR3 DNA sequence: TGTGCCAGCAGTGAATTAGCATTTTCGGGGATTTCCTATGGCTACACCTTC. Protein: CASSELAFSGISYGYTF.

The chain links TRBV20-1 to TRBJ1-2; D is uncertain. Germline lookup yields CDR1 DFQATT and CDR2 SNEGSKA (reference sequence). The V end was cut by 5 bases, the J end by 1 base, with 14 bases between. The CDR3 is 14 amino acids. This CDR3 is CSAPYRANNYGYTF. CDR3 in DNA: TGCAGTGCTCCTTACAGAGCTAATAACTATGGCTACACCTTC.

V gene TRBV27 combines with J gene TRBJ2-1; 7 nucleotides match TRBD1. The end of the DNA fits TRBJ2-7 better, so the J call may be wrong. The V gene's germline CDR1 is MNHEY and CDR2 SMNVEV (reference sequence). This CDR3 is built from 14 residues. DNA for the CDR3: TGTGCCAGCAGTTTGGGGGACAGAAACAATGAGCAGTACTTC. Translation: CASSLGDRNNEQYF.

The chain employs TRBV15 and TRBJ1-2; D uncertain. The CDR3 loop spans 16 amino acids. V lost 3 bases, J lost 4 bases, and 18 bases lay in between. Germline CDR1 and CDR2: LNHNV and YYDKDF (reference sequence). CDR3 amino acids: CATSSLGSGVFYGYTF. The CDR3 DNA reads as TGTGCCACCAGCAGCCTAGGCTCCGGGGTTTTCTATGGCTACACCTTC.

This clonotype was counted between two and nine times. CDR3 bases: TGCAGTGCTAGAGTTCAGGCCGTACTCTACAATGAGCAGTTCTTC. Encoded protein: CSARVQAVLYNEQFF. The chain links TRBV20-1 to TRBJ2-1; D is uncertain. The CDR3 loop spans 15 amino acids. The V and J ends lost 1 base and 3 bases respectively, with 13 bases between them. Germline V lookup: CDR1 DFQATT, CDR2 SNEGSKA (reference sequence).

This clonotype has just a few counts. The V gene is TRBV6-2 or TRBV6-3, the J gene TRBJ1-5; D uncertain. The CDR3 runs 13 residues. Trimming stripped 4 bases from V and 9 bases from J, with 13 bases between. Germline V gene lookup returns CDR1 MNHEY and CDR2 SVGEGT. For the CDR3, the DNA is TGTGCCAGCAGTTTGACCACGTCGCGGCCCCAGCATTTT. This codes for CASSLTTSRPQHF.

This clonotype has only one observation. This chain connects TRBV2 to TRBJ1-5, with D tentatively TRBD1 (5 bases). Germline lookup yields CDR1 SNHLY and CDR2 FYNNEI. Trimming removed 8 bases at V and 7 bases at J, with 18 bases between. This CDR3 has 14 residues. CDR3 in amino acids: CASRGLTAGQPQHF. The CDR3 DNA sequence: TGTGCCAGCCGAGGTTTGACAGCAGGCCAGCCCCAGCATTTT.